The entry that follows covers one T cell receptor (beta chain) sequence. Its antigen is unknown. The record originates from a study of T cells in Graves' hyperthyroidism and ophthalmopathy. Study-level background: Any treatment followed the collection of peripheral blood at initial diagnosis.

Template material for amplifying TCR beta CDR3 regions consisted of RNA transcripts. With the HTBI primer set, the TCR CDR3 went through a first round of RT-PCR. TCRdb ran MiXCR on the multiplex PCR reads and lists one entry per CDR3 protein. The sample contains under 300,000 distinct CDR3 sequences, about an eighth of which appear only once. Each patient was aged 18 to 65 and had newly diagnosed hyperthyroidism of under 2 months' duration. PBMCs were derived from about 10 ml fresh peripheral blood. The study, taken as a whole, reports: The majority of expanded thyroid clonotypes above 0.001 also appeared in blood.

The TCR comes from a woman aged 40 to 49 with Graves' hyperthyroidism. Sequencing was carried out using blood.

The CDR3 DNA reads as TGTGCCAGCAGCGTAGGTTTCCTCGGCGAGCAGTACTTC. Translating it yields CASSVGFLGEQYF. The chain is built from TRBV9 and TRBJ2-7, with D uncertain. The germline V gene has CDR1 SGDLS and CDR2 YYNGEE. The CDR3 loop spans 13 amino acids. V was shortened by 0 bases and J by 6 bases, with 10 bases between the two germline ends.